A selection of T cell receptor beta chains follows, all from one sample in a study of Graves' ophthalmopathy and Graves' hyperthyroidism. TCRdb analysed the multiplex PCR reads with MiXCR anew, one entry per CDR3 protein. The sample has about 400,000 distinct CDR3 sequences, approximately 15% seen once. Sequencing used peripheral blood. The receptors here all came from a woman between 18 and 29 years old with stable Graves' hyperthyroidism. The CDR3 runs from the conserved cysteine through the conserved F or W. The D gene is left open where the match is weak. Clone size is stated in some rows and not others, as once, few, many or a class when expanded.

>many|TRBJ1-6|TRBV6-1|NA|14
CASSLGQTNSPLHF
TGTGCCAGCAGTCTCGGACAGACTAATTCACCCCTCCACTTT
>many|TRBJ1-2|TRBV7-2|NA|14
CASSLSSSDYGYTF
TGTGCCAGCAGCTTATCTTCCAGCGACTATGGCTACACCTTC
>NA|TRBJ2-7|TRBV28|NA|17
CASSLISEETRYHEQYF
TGTGCCAGCAGTTTAATCAGTGAGGAGACAAGGTACCACGAGCAGTACTTC
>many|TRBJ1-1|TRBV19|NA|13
CASTNRADTEAFF
TGTGCCAGTACAAACAGGGCGGACACTGAAGCTTTCTTT
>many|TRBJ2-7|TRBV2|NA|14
CASGPSSGAYEQYF
TGTGCCAGCGGACCTTCCTCTGGGGCCTACGAGCAGTACTTC
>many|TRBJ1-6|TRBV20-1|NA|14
CSARDLGKNSPLHF
TGCAGTGCTAGAGACCTAGGGAAAAATTCACCCCTCCACTTT
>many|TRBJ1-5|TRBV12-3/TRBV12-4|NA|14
CASRTTMSNQPQHF
TGTGCCAGCAGGACAACCATGAGCAATCAGCCCCAGCATTTT
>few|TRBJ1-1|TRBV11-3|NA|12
CASSFMGAEAFF
TGTGCCAGCAGCTTCATGGGCGCTGAAGCTTTCTTT
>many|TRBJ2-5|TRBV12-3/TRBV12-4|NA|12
CASSFSAETQYF
TGTGCCAGCAGTTTCAGCGCCGAGACCCAGTACTTC
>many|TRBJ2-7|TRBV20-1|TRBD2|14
CSARFGGGVGEQYF
TGCAGTGCTAGGTTTGGCGGGGGGGTAGGCGAGCAGTACTTC
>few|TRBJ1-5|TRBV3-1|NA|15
CASSQEGPLLSPQHF
TGTGCCAGCAGCCAAGAGGGACCTCTATTATCGCCCCAGCATTTT
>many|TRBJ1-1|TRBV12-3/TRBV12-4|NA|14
CASSFSPGPTEAFF
TGTGCCAGCAGTTTCTCGCCGGGTCCCACTGAAGCTTTCTTT
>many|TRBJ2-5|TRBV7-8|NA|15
CASSSHPPHQETQYF
TGTGCCAGCAGCTCCCATCCGCCCCACCAAGAGACCCAGTACTTC
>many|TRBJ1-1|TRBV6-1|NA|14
CASSRTDMNTEAFF
TGTGCCAGCAGTAGGACGGACATGAACACTGAAGCTTTCTTT
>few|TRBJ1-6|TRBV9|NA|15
CASSVYGLGNSPLHF
TGTGCCAGCAGCGTTTACGGCCTTGGGAATTCACCCCTCCACTTT
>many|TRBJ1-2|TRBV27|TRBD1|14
CASSSQGMSYGYTF
TGTGCCAGCAGTTCACAGGGGATGAGCTATGGCTACACCTTC
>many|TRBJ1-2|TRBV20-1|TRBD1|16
CSARDRLPGQGYGYTF
TGCAGTGCTAGAGACCGCCTACCGGGACAGGGCTATGGCTACACCTTC
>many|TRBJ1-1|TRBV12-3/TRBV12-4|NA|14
CASSFDSRNTEAFF
TGTGCCAGCAGTTTCGACAGTAGGAACACTGAAGCTTTCTTT
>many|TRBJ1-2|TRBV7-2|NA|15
CASSLYTGLGYGYTF
TGTGCCAGCAGCTTATATACAGGGCTCGGCTATGGCTACACCTTC
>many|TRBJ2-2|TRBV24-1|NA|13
CATGEVGLGELFF
TGTGCCACCGGAGAAGTTGGTTTGGGGGAGCTGTTTTTT
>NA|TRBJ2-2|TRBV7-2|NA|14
CASSLGFDTGELFF
TGTGCCAGCAGCTTGGGGTTTGACACCGGGGAGCTGTTTTTT
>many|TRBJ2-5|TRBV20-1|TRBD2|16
CSASPTSGGLQETQYF
TGCAGTGCTAGCCCAACTAGCGGGGGCCTCCAAGAGACCCAGTACTTC
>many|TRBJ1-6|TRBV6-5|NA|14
CASSYRGRDSPLHF
TGTGCCAGCAGTTACCGGGGGAGGGATTCACCCCTCCACTTT
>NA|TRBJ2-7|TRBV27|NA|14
CASSEARDTYEQYF
TGTGCCAGCAGTGAAGCTCGGGACACCTACGAGCAGTACTTC
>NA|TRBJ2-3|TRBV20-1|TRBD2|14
CSARLAGGTDTQYF
TGCAGTGCTAGACTAGCGGGGGGCACAGATACGCAGTATTTT
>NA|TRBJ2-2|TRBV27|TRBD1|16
CASSLIGQGFAGELFF
TGTGCCAGCAGTTTAATAGGACAGGGCTTCGCCGGGGAGCTGTTTTTT
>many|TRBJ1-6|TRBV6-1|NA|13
CASSYEGYSPLHF
TGTGCCAGCAGTTATGAGGGGTATTCACCCCTCCACTTT
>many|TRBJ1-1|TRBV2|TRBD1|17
CASSEGWDSRMNTEAFF
TGTGCCAGCAGTGAAGGGTGGGACAGTAGGATGAACACTGAAGCTTTCTTT
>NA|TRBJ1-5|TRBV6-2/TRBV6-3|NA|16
CASSPAWTVSNQPQHF
TGTGCCAGCAGCCCCGCCTGGACAGTTAGCAATCAGCCCCAGCATTTT
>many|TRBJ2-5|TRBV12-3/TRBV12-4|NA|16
CASSTRVAGPHETQYF
TGTGCCAGCAGCACCAGGGTTGCGGGGCCACATGAGACCCAGTACTTC
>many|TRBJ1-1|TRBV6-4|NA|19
CASSHLPPGPEIPNTEAFF
TGTGCCAGCAGTCACCTCCCTCCGGGTCCCGAGATCCCGAACACTGAAGCTTTCTTT
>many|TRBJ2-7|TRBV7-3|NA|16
CASTPSRGTVAYEQYF
TGTGCCAGCACACCCTCCCGGGGCACCGTAGCCTACGAGCAGTACTTC
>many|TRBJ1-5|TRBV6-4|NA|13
CASSEEQGQPQHF
TGTGCCAGCAGTGAAGAGCAAGGGCAGCCCCAGCATTTT